The present entry profiles one T cell receptor beta chain with its context. This sample was included in a study of blood T cell repertoires in COVID-19. The CDR3 extends over 14 amino acids. CDR1 is MGHRA and CDR2 is YSYEKL in the germline V gene. Trimming took 0 bases from V and 1 from J, leaving 6 bases between them. Some clones are missing from TCRdb's copy, which holds only in-frame ones; the method was immunoSEQ multiplex PCR. The sample includes roughly 250,000 clones, 84% of them seen just once. This TCR was recovered from a woman aged 40 to 49 who had recovered from COVID-19. This chain connects TRBV4-1 to TRBJ2-5, with D hard to call. Source material: peripheral blood. The DNA of the CDR3 is TGCGCCAGCAGCCAAGATTACAGCCAAGAGACCCAGTACTTC. It translates to CASSQDYSQETQYF.